The 31 T cell receptor beta chains below all came from one sample that was sequenced in a study of T cell responses to AZD1222 COVID-19 vaccine. Repertoires were generated with immunoSEQ multiplex PCR, while TCRdb's copy carries only in-frame clones and drops some. The sample includes 110,000 or so clones, roughly nine tenths of them seen just once. The sequencing used peripheral blood, collected on day 0 of AZD1222 vaccination. The source is an adult in good health.

J is TRBJ1-5 and V is TRBV5-1; D unclear. Germline V gives CDR1 SGHRS, CDR2 YFSETQ. The V end was cut by 3 bases, the J end by 3 bases, with 13 bases between. The CDR3 sequence is 15 residues long. CDR3 loop: CASSSEPGANQPQHF. The DNA of the CDR3 is TGCGCCAGCAGCTCAGAACCGGGCGCCAATCAGCCCCAGCATTTT.

This chain uses TRBV27 with TRBJ1-1; 8 nucleotides align to TRBD1. Per germline, CDR1 MNHEY and CDR2 SMNVEV (reference sequence). The CDR3 is 17 residues long. Trimming at V came to 5 bases and at J to 0 bases, leaving 11 bases not matched to a gene. Here the CDR3 DNA reads TGTGCCAGCAGTCGGACAGGGAGTTTTCTCATGAACACTGAAGCTTTCTTT. It codes for CASSRTGSFLMNTEAFF.

The CDR3 is CASSGLTSLGGELFF. The CDR3 nucleotides are TGTGCCAGCAGCGGGTTGACTAGCCTAGGCGGGGAGCTGTTTTTT. This chain connects TRBV7-3 to TRBJ2-2, with 7 bases fitting TRBD2. Per germline, CDR1 SGHTA and CDR2 FQGTGA. Germline trimming cut 5 bases from V and 7 bases from J; bases unmatched to any gene: 10. This CDR3 contains 15 residues.

This clone was seen a single time. The chain couples TRBV12-3 or TRBV12-4 to TRBJ1-2, with D possibly matching TRBD1 (5 bases). Between the trimmed V and J ends, which lost 0 bases and 7 bases, there was a span of 9 bases. The CDR3 covers 13 residues. The DNA of the CDR3 is TGTGCCAGCAGTTTAGCCAGGGTCAGTGGCTACACCTTC. This encodes CASSLARVSGYTF.

This clone was detected only a few times. J is TRBJ2-7 and V is TRBV4-2, with 7 positions matching TRBD1. Germline assignment: CDR1 LGHNA and CDR2 YNFKEQ. J lost 1 base, V lost 4 bases, and 7 bases had no gene match. CDR3 length equals 15 residues. The CDR3 sequence: CASSPRQGTSYEQYF. CDR3 bases: TGTGCCAGCAGCCCCAGACAGGGAACTTCCTACGAGCAGTACTTC.

The rearrangement uses TRBV19 and TRBJ1-2; 7 bases are a match to TRBD1. CDR3 length equals 14 residues. V gave up 5 bases and J gave up 5 bases; unmatched junction bases: 8. Germline V gene data show CDR1 as LNHDA and CDR2 as SQIVND (reference sequence). The CDR3 is CASSARDSLYGYTF. DNA of the CDR3: TGTGCCAGTAGTGCCCGGGACAGTCTTTATGGCTACACCTTC.

V gene TRBV6-5 combines with J gene TRBJ1-5, with 7 bases aligning to TRBD1. The V and J ends lost 8 bases and 5 bases, in that order; junction bases with no gene match: 3. Germline V gene lookup returns CDR1 MNHEY and CDR2 SVGAGI. CDR3 length equals 12 residues. For the CDR3, the DNA is TGTGCCAGCCACAGGGGCGATCAGCCCCAGCATTTT. Translated: CASHRGDQPQHF.

The chain joins TRBV3-1 (or the pseudogene TRBV3-2) to TRBJ1-5; no reliable D call. CDR1 LGHDT and CDR2 YNNKEL come from the germline V gene (reference sequence). The ends were cut back, 1 base at V and 1 base at J, with 5 bases in the middle. This CDR3 region has 14 residues. The CDR3 protein is CASSQGWSNQPQHF. The CDR3 bases are TGTGCCAGCAGCCAAGGATGGAGCAATCAGCCCCAGCATTTT.

The genes are TRBV11-2 and TRBJ2-1; the D is unclear. The germline V gene has CDR1 SGHAT and CDR2 FQNNGV. V lost 5 bases and J lost 9, with 11 bases in between. The CDR3 has 12 residues. CDR3 sequence: CASSAQGAEQFF. The CDR3 nucleotides are TGTGCCAGCAGCGCGCAAGGAGCTGAGCAGTTCTTC.

This sequence joins TRBV2 and TRBJ2-1; D is possibly TRBD1 or TRBD2 (6 bases each). CDR3 length: 12 residues. CDR1 is SNHLY, CDR2 FYNNEI, per germline. V was trimmed by 9 bases and J by 5 bases, leaving 11 bases between them. This CDR3 is CARRGANNEQFF. The CDR3 nucleotides are TGTGCCAGGAGGGGGGCGAACAATGAGCAGTTCTTC.

The chain has TRBV7-2 and TRBJ2-1, with TRBD2 identical over 7 bases. This CDR3 has 12 amino acids. The germline gives CDR1 SGHTA, CDR2 FQGNSA. CDR3 DNA: TGTGCAGTAGCGGGTTCCTACAATGAGCAGTTCTTC. This sequence encodes CAVAGSYNEQFF.

This chain uses TRBV6-2 or TRBV6-3 with TRBJ1-2; D not certain. The CDR3 is made up of 12 amino acids. Germline lookup yields CDR1 MNHEY and CDR2 SVGEGT. V was shortened by 4 bases and J by 2 bases, with 5 bases between the two germline ends. The CDR3 DNA is TGTGCCAGCAGTTGGGGAAACTATGGCTACACCTTC. This gives the protein CASSWGNYGYTF.

This clone has a handful of counts. The chain couples TRBV27 to TRBJ2-1, with 12 bases identical to TRBD2. The CDR3 consists of 16 residues. Germline V CDR1 and CDR2: MNHEY, SMNVEV (reference sequence). The ends lost 5 bases at V and 7 bases at J; junction bases unmatched: 9. CDR3 protein: CASSTQTSGRNNEQFF. CDR3 nucleotide sequence: TGTGCCAGCAGTACCCAAACTAGCGGGAGGAATAATGAGCAGTTCTTC.

Concerning this clone itself: Other DNA sequences of this sample code for an identical CDR3. The rearrangement joins TRBV18 to TRBJ2-3; D gene ambiguous. V gave up 0 bases and J gave up 0 bases, with 1 base separating them. This CDR3 is built from 13 residues. Per the germline V gene, CDR1 is KGHSH and CDR2 is LQKENI. CDR3 in amino acids: CASSPPSTDTQYF. DNA of the CDR3: TGTGCCAGCTCACCACCTAGCACAGATACGCAGTATTTT.

This chain uses TRBV11-3 with TRBJ2-1, with a tentative D call TRBD2 (6 bases). CDR1 is SGHNT, CDR2 YENEEA, per germline. The V gene lost 5 bases and the J gene lost 2 bases, with 10 bases spanning the gap. This CDR3 is 14 amino acids long. CDR3: CASSPSGAYNEQFF. CDR3 sequence (DNA): TGTGCCAGCAGCCCATCGGGGGCCTACAATGAGCAGTTCTTC.

This clone was counted only a few times. The chain joins TRBV25-1 to TRBJ2-2, with TRBD1 identical over 10 bases. The germline gives CDR1 MGHDK, CDR2 SYGVNS. J gave up 3 bases and V 7 bases, and 5 bases lay outside the gene matches. The CDR3 extends over 15 amino acids. The CDR3 spells CASKGQGEYTGELFF. Written as DNA, the CDR3 is TGTGCCAGCAAAGGACAGGGGGAGTACACCGGGGAGCTGTTTTTT. The whole variable domain, remainder taken from reference TRBV25-1 and TRBJ2-2, is EADIYQTPRYLVIGTGKKITLECSQTMGHDKMYWYQQDPGMELHLIHYSYGVNSTEKGDLSSESTVSRIRTEHFPLTLESARPSHTSQYLCASKGQGEYTGELFFGEGSRLTVL.

This rearrangement joins TRBV6-5 to TRBJ2-1; possible D gene TRBD2, 5 bases. CDR3 length: 16 amino acids. The germline V and J ends were trimmed by 0 bases and 6 bases, with 15 bases remaining between them. Germline V gene lookup returns CDR1 MNHEY and CDR2 SVGAGI. The DNA of the CDR3 is TGTGCCAGCAGTTACTCGGGTTGGTGGGAGTCCAATGAGCAGTTCTTC. Protein sequence: CASSYSGWWESNEQFF.

The genes are TRBV7-9 and TRBJ1-4, with unresolved D. The CDR3 spans 15 residues. V was shortened by 2 bases and J by 3 bases, with 10 bases between the two germline ends. Germline V gene lookup returns CDR1 SEHNR and CDR2 FQNEAQ (reference sequence). The CDR3 nucleotides are TGTGCCAGCAGCTTACAAGGTTGGGCTAATGAAAAACTGTTTTTT. As protein: CASSLQGWANEKLFF.

This chain joins TRBV19 and TRBJ2-2; D not resolved. The CDR3 consists of 14 residues. V was cut by 3 bases and J by 1 base, with 6 bases left in between. CDR1 is LNHDA, CDR2 SQIVND, per germline (reference sequence). The DNA for the CDR3 is TGTGCCAGTAGTATTACACAGAACACCGGGGAGCTGTTTTTT. Translated: CASSITQNTGELFF.

The V and J genes are TRBV20-1 and TRBJ2-7; no definite D call. CDR3 length: 11 residues. CDR1 DFQATT and CDR2 SNEGSKA come from the germline V gene (reference sequence). Here the CDR3 DNA reads TGCGCCTCGGTTGAACAAACTGAGCAGTACTTC. This translates into CASVEQTEQYF.

The chain employs TRBV3-1 (or the pseudogene TRBV3-2) and TRBJ2-3; D is undetermined. The CDR3 length is 11 residues. V shed 1 base and J shed 14 bases, with 10 bases lying between them. CDR1 and CDR2 from the germline V gene are LGHDT and YNNKEL (reference sequence). CDR3 DNA sequence: TGTGCCAGCAGCCAAGCCCCCACTATGTATTTT. Its translation: CASSQAPTMYF.

This clone was observed a few times. The chain is built from TRBV7-9 and TRBJ1-6; D gene uncertain. V gave up 4 bases and J gave up 10 bases, with 14 bases separating them. CDR1 is SEHNR, CDR2 FQNEAQ, per germline (reference sequence). CDR3 length equals 14 residues. The CDR3 DNA reads TGTGCCAGCAGCTGGATCTTTGGCCGATCACCCCTCCACTTT. Residues: CASSWIFGRSPLHF.

This clone has only one observation. The V call is TRBV5-6, the J call TRBJ2-4; 9 positions match TRBD1. CDR1 and CDR2 (germline): SGHDT, YYEEEE. V was pared by 3 bases and J by 1 base, with 11 bases of the junction left unmatched. This CDR3 contains 18 residues. The CDR3 DNA sequence: TGTGCCAGCAGCTACATCCGGGACAGGGATAGGGCCAAAAACATTCAGTACTTC. Translated: CASSYIRDRDRAKNIQYF.

The chain joins TRBV5-1 to TRBJ1-1; no clear D gene. The V gene lost 2 bases and the J gene lost 2 bases, with 7 bases spanning the gap. Per the germline V gene, CDR1 is SGHRS and CDR2 is YFSETQ. CDR3 length: 13 residues. CDR3 sequence reads: CASSFSGNTEAFF. The CDR3 DNA sequence: TGCGCCAGCAGCTTCTCCGGAAACACTGAAGCTTTCTTT. The entire variable domain, with the rest obtained from reference TRBV5-1 and TRBJ1-1, is as follows: KAGVTQTPRYLIKTRGQQVTLSCSPISGHRSVSWYQQTPGQGLQFLFEYFSETQRNKGNFPGRFSGRQFSNSRSEMNVSTLELGDSALYLCASSFSGNTEAFFGQGTRLTVV.

This clone came up once. The chain is built from TRBV5-4 and TRBJ1-1, with D perhaps matching TRBD1 (5 bases). Germline V gene sequence: CDR1 SGHNT, CDR2 YYREEE (reference sequence). The V and J ends lost 0 bases and 2 bases respectively, with 8 bases between them. The CDR3 covers 14 residues. In nucleotides, the CDR3 is TGTGCCAGCAGCTTGGGACGGGACAACACTGAAGCTTTCTTT. This encodes CASSLGRDNTEAFF.

V usage is TRBV5-4 and J usage is TRBJ1-2; the D is unclear. This CDR3 is 13 amino acids long. Per the germline V gene, CDR1 is SGHNT and CDR2 is YYREEE (reference sequence). The V end was cut by 1 base, the J end by 4 bases, with 8 bases between. The CDR3 reads CASSLRQVYGYTF. The CDR3, as DNA: TGTGCCAGCAGCTTGAGGCAGGTCTATGGCTACACCTTC.

The chain employs TRBV6-6 and TRBJ1-3; D uncertain. The CDR3 extends over 12 amino acids. The germline CDR1 and CDR2 sequences are MNHNY and SVGAGI (reference sequence). V was shortened by 8 bases and J by 3 bases, with 8 bases between the two germline ends. The CDR3 nucleotides are TGTGCCAGCTCCCCGAATGGAAACACCATATATTTT. It yields the protein CASSPNGNTIYF.

A single count supports this clone. The V gene is TRBV3-1 (or the pseudogene TRBV3-2), the J gene TRBJ2-3; D possibly corresponds to TRBD2 (5 bases). This CDR3 is 13 amino acids long. CDR1 and CDR2 from the germline V gene are LGHDT and YNNKEL (reference sequence). Trimming removed 9 bases from V and 1 base from J, with 11 bases in between. The CDR3 reads CASASGGTDTQYF. The CDR3 DNA reads TGTGCCAGTGCCTCCGGGGGCACAGATACGCAGTATTTT.

This clone was detected only once. The V and J genes are TRBV30 and TRBJ1-1, with 9 bases that match TRBD1. CDR1 GTSNPN and CDR2 SVGIG come from the germline V gene (reference sequence). J gave up 3 bases and V 0 bases, and 8 bases lay outside the gene matches. The CDR3 consists of 16 residues. CDR3 protein: CAWSVGQGIMDTEAFF. The CDR3 DNA reads TGTGCCTGGAGTGTTGGACAGGGGATAATGGACACTGAAGCTTTCTTT.

J is TRBJ1-5 and V is TRBV7-2; TRBD1 matches 7 bases. Germline V gene lookup returns CDR1 SGHTA and CDR2 FQGNSA. This CDR3 is built from 15 residues. The V segment lost 1 base and the J segment 3 bases; nucleotides outside the gene matches: 3. The CDR3 loop is CASSLEGGLNQPQHF. The CDR3 DNA reads TGTGCCAGCAGCTTAGAAGGGGGCCTCAATCAGCCCCAGCATTTT.

This clone has only one observation. V is TRBV2 and J is TRBJ1-2; D is uncertain. Germline CDR1 and CDR2: SNHLY and FYNNEI. The CDR3 length is 13 residues. Trimming shortened V by 1 base and J by 5 bases, and 8 bases separated the two germline ends. CDR3 nucleotide sequence: TGTGCCAGCAGTGAAGGAAGCCGGTATGGCTACACCTTC. Its translation is CASSEGSRYGYTF.